This entry features one T cell receptor beta chain sequence. The data were taken from a study of blood T cell repertoires in COVID-19. Study details: Sites in the United States, Italy and Spain provided acute and convalescent COVID-19 samples. T cells, B-cell-depleted T cells, or PBMCs provided the cDNA or gDNA that served as material.

As originally analysed: Using reference gene primer amplification, nucleated cell counts were estimated. Data came from immunoSEQ multiplex PCR; TCRdb stores just in-frame clones and leaves some out. D and trimming come from the DNA, and the V and J calls and clone size come from that table. The sample shows about 90,000 clones, over 80% of them seen only once. The CDR3 totals 14 residues. Germline V gene lookup returns CDR1 MNHEY and CDR2 SVGAGI. After removal of 6 bases from V and 5 bases from J, the junction contained 9 bases not matched to a gene. What was sequenced was peripheral blood. The source of this sequence is a man over 45 with acute or convalescent COVID-19. The chain carries TRBV6-5 and TRBJ1-1; 7 bases are shared with TRBD1. CDR3 bases: TGTGCCAGCAGCTCGGGGACAGCCATAACTGAAGCTTTCTTT. Translated, it gives CASSSGTAITEAFF.